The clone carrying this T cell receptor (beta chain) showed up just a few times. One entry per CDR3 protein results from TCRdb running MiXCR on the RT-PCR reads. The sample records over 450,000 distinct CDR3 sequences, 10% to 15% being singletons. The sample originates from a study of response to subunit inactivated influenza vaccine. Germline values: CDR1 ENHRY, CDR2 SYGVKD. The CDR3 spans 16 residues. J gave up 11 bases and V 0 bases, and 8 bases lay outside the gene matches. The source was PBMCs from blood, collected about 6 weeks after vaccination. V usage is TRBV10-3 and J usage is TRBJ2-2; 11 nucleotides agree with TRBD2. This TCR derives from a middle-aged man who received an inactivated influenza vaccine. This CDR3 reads CAISESETSGVTELFF. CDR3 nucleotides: TGTGCCATCAGTGAGTCTGAGACTAGCGGGGTGACTGAGCTGTTTTTT.